This TCR beta chain was recorded in a study of beta chain features in type 1 diabetes. This clone was picked up a small number of times. Its target is not known. Since all of the isolated RNA was reverse transcribed, expressed TCRB transcripts were what got sequenced. Using immunoSEQ multiplex PCR, the repertoire was profiled, and TCRdb retains in-frame clones only, with some absent. The repertoire holds under 300,000 clones, with more than 11% as singletons. The study's findings and limits: Any HLA effect on TCRB rearrangement was left unresolved by small sub-analyses. A moderate, significant TCRB CDR3 shortening appeared in type 1 diabetes across four CD4+ subsets.

The CDR3 extends over 11 amino acids. The V gene lost 4 bases and the J gene lost 2 bases, with 6 bases spanning the gap. In germline, CDR1 is GTSNPN, CDR2 SVGIG (reference sequence). This TCR came from a man aged 30-40 years with type 1 diabetes. The specimen sequenced was naive CD4+ T cells from blood. V usage is TRBV30 and J usage is TRBJ2-7; no firm D call. The CDR3 is CAWTSAYEQYF. DNA of the CDR3: TGTGCCTGGACCAGCGCCTACGAGCAGTACTTC.